Sequencing of this T cell receptor beta chain was carried out in a study of OX40 agonist ivuxolimab in advanced cancers. Notes on this clone: The antigen remains undetermined.

Blood sampling was done at baseline, cycle 4 day 1, and cycle 7 day 1. General study points: Researchers did not determine the expanded peripheral T cells' antigen specificity.

TCRdb keeps only in-frame clones here, not all; method: immunoSEQ multiplex PCR. The sample carries tens of thousands of clones, 84% recorded once. This CDR3 is 15 amino acids long. The V gene's germline CDR1 is SGHDN and CDR2 FVKESK. Trimming pared 1 base from V and 1 base from J, leaving 11 bases between. The chain is built from TRBV14 and TRBJ2-7, with D tentatively TRBD1 (5 bases). This material consisted of CD4+ or CD8+ T cells sorted from blood, taken in a trial of the OX40 agonist ivuxolimab. This TCR was sampled from an adult with an advanced solid tumor such as melanoma, head and neck, liver or kidney cancer. CDR3 protein: CASSQGWTRSYEQYF. The DNA of the CDR3 is TGTGCCAGCAGCCAAGGATGGACACGATCCTACGAGCAGTACTTC.